This TCR beta chain was documented in a study of vaccination and CD4 T cells after COVID-19. Across the whole study: A median of around 110 days (range 35 to 161) separated diagnosis from post-COVID sampling.

This clonotype was recorded a few times. Antigen specificity is unknown. Cultured CD4+ T cell DNA was sequenced using the Oncomine TCR Beta short-read assay. TCRdb re-called the PCR reads with MiXCR, one entry per CDR3 protein. The table lists thousands of distinct CDR3 sequences, under 20% of them singletons, with 21% in the top ten. The treatment was: roughly nine-day PBMC culture with coronavirus spike peptide pools or control peptides (ViraFEST assay). TCRs were sequenced by ViraFEST after antigen-specific T cells had been expanded with peptide pools. The authors cultured 2 million or so PBMCs per well with roughly 10 IU/ml IL-2 and approximately 9 ug/ml peptide pools. The CDR3 totals 13 residues. CDR1 and CDR2 from the germline V gene are MDHEN and SYDVKM. V was clipped by 7 bases and J by 5 bases; unmatched bases: 4.

The chain has TRBV28 and TRBJ1-2, with 10 bases fitting TRBD1. This sequence was found in a human donor who had recovered from COVID-19. The sequencing here drew on CD4+ T cells from blood, cultured in vitro, taken after SARS-CoV-2 vaccination. The CDR3 loop is CASTRDRGYGYTF. As DNA, the CDR3 is TGTGCCAGCACCCGGGACAGGGGTTATGGCTACACCTTC.